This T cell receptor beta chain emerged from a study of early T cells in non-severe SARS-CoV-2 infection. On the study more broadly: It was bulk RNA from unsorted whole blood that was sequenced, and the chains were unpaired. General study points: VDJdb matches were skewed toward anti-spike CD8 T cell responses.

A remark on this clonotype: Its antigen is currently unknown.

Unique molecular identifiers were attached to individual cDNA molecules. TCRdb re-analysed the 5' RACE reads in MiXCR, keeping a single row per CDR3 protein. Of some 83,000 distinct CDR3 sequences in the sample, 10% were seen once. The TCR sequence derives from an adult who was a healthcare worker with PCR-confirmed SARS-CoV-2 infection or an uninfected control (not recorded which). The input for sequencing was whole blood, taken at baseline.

The CDR3 DNA follows: TGTGCCAGCAGCCAAGAGAGGACGATTCTGAATGAGCAGTTCTTC. This translates into CASSQERTILNEQFF. The rearrangement links TRBV4-2 to TRBJ2-1; D call uncertain. This CDR3 spans 15 amino acids. Trimming shortened V by 0 bases and J by 7 bases, and 13 bases separated the two germline ends. Germline V gives CDR1 LGHNA, CDR2 YNFKEQ.